The 20 T cell receptor beta chains below were found in one sample sequenced in a study of T cell changes during pregnancy in multiple sclerosis. Profiling relied on immunoSEQ multiplex PCR, and the TCRdb table lists in-frame clones only, not all of them. The sample yields fewer than 90,000 clones, approximately 95% seen once. Here the sequenced sample was peripheral blood, taken after pregnancy. These receptors were obtained from a female donor in good health, enrolled as a control in a pregnancy study.

DNA for the CDR3: TGTGCCAGCAGGTATGCAGATACGCAGTATTTT. Protein sequence: CASRYADTQYF. The chain carries TRBV2 and TRBJ2-3; D is ambiguous. V was pared by 6 bases and J by 4 bases, with 5 bases between. The CDR3 covers 11 residues. From germline, CDR1 is SNHLY and CDR2 FYNNEI.

V and J are TRBV6-5 and TRBJ2-3; 7 bases match TRBD1. The V segment lost 4 bases and the J segment 4 bases; nucleotides outside the gene matches: 11. The CDR3 is made up of 16 amino acids. Per the germline V gene, CDR1 is MNHEY and CDR2 is SVGAGI. For the CDR3, the DNA is TGTGCCAGCAGTTCCGTACAGGGGTGGGTTGCAGATACGCAGTATTTT. The encoded protein is CASSSVQGWVADTQYF.

The chain couples TRBV28 to TRBJ2-5, with D possibly matching TRBD2 (6 bases). The end of the DNA is better explained by TRBJ2-7, so the J call may be wrong. The germline V gene has CDR1 MDHEN and CDR2 SYDVKM. The CDR3 length is 14 residues. In nucleotides, the CDR3 is TGTGCCAGCAGGGGCCACGGGACTCTCGACGAGCAGTACTTC. It encodes CASRGHGTLDEQYF.

The chain is built from TRBV5-1 and TRBJ2-3; 8 nucleotides agree with TRBD2. Trimming cost V 4 bases and J 3 bases; bases outside gene matches: 4. Per germline, CDR1 SGHRS and CDR2 YFSETQ. The CDR3 totals 14 residues. The CDR3 sequence: CASSGGLATDTQYF. The DNA for the CDR3 is TGCGCCAGCAGCGGCGGACTAGCTACAGATACGCAGTATTTT.

V gene TRBV7-2 combines with J gene TRBJ2-5; D gene unclear. The CDR3 covers 13 residues. The V gene lost 5 bases and the J gene lost 2 bases, with 9 bases spanning the gap. In germline, CDR1 is SGHTA, CDR2 FQGNSA. CDR3 region: CASSPKTQETQYF. CDR3 bases: TGTGCCAGCAGCCCTAAGACACAAGAGACCCAGTACTTC.

V is TRBV11-3 and J is TRBJ2-4; D not certain. The V end lost 5 bases, the J end lost 11 bases, and 4 bases lay between the germline ends. This CDR3 is built from 9 residues. Looked up from germline, CDR1 is SGHNT and CDR2 is YENEEA. The CDR3 is CASSPVQYF. For the CDR3, the DNA is TGTGCCAGCAGCCCGGTTCAGTACTTC.

CDR3 sequence (DNA): TGCGCCAGCAGCTTGGCACAGGTCGTCGAGACCCAGTACTTC. It specifies CASSLAQVVETQYF. This chain uses TRBV5-1 with TRBJ2-5; D perhaps matches TRBD1 (5 bases). The CDR3 contains 14 residues. From germline, CDR1 is SGHRS and CDR2 YFSETQ. V was clipped by 0 bases and J by 5 bases, with 11 bases between them.

The rearrangement joins TRBV19 to TRBJ1-5, with 8 positions matching TRBD1. V lost 4 bases to trimming and J lost 4 bases; unmatched junction nucleotides: 3. The length of the CDR3 is 14 residues. Germline V lookup: CDR1 LNHDA, CDR2 SQIVND (reference sequence). The CDR3 DNA is TGTGCCAGTAGTACCGACAGGGGAAATCAGCCCCAGCATTTT. This gives the protein CASSTDRGNQPQHF.

V usage is TRBV27 and J usage is TRBJ1-1, with 10 bases fitting TRBD1. This CDR3 contains 17 residues. In germline, CDR1 is MNHEY, CDR2 SMNVEV (reference sequence). The V and J ends lost 5 bases and 5 bases, in that order; junction bases with no gene match: 14. The CDR3 sequence: CASSPFIDRGRWTEAFF. The CDR3, as DNA: TGTGCCAGCAGTCCTTTTATAGACAGGGGGCGTTGGACTGAAGCTTTCTTT.

The chain is built from TRBV7-8 and TRBJ2-1, with D tentatively TRBD2 (5 bases). Per the germline V gene, CDR1 is SGHVS and CDR2 is FQNEAQ. The V end lost 1 base, the J end lost 6 bases, and 16 bases lay between the germline ends. This CDR3 has 16 amino acids. CDR3 in amino acids: CASSLGWVDGGNEQFF. CDR3 nucleotide sequence: TGTGCCAGCAGCTTAGGATGGGTCGACGGAGGCAATGAGCAGTTCTTC.

The chain is built from TRBV28 and TRBJ1-2, with D unclear. Germline V CDR1 and CDR2: MDHEN, SYDVKM. This CDR3 contains 12 residues. Trimming took 2 bases from V and 8 from J, leaving 9 bases between them. CDR3 loop: CASSLTGFGYTF. CDR3 bases: TGTGCCAGCAGTTTAACGGGATTCGGCTACACCTTC.

The count of this clone is one. This chain connects TRBV28 to TRBJ2-7, with a possible D match to TRBD2 (5 bases). This CDR3 comprises 17 residues. Trimming took 4 bases from V and 3 from J, leaving 22 bases between them. Germline CDR1 MDHEN, CDR2 SYDVKM. The CDR3 protein is CASSSGGLRLGVYEQYF. The CDR3 DNA reads as TGTGCCAGCAGTTCCGGCGGGTTACGGTTAGGTGTCTACGAGCAGTACTTC.

The chain carries TRBV7-9 and TRBJ1-2; the D is unclear. V gave up 1 base and J gave up 4 bases, with 13 bases separating them. Germline CDR1 and CDR2: SEHNR and FQNEAQ (reference sequence). This CDR3 is 15 amino acids long. Here the CDR3 reads CASSLVDHSSYGYTF. DNA for the CDR3: TGTGCCAGCAGCTTAGTTGATCACTCATCCTATGGCTACACCTTC.

This chain joins TRBV2 and TRBJ1-5; 10 bases match TRBD1. Germline values: CDR1 SNHLY, CDR2 FYNNEI. The CDR3 is 13 amino acids. V was pared by 4 bases and J by 6 bases, with 0 bases of the junction left unmatched. In DNA, the CDR3 is TGTGCCAGCAGTGGGACAGGGGGTCAGCCCCAGCATTTT. Protein sequence: CASSGTGGQPQHF.

The rearrangement uses TRBV6-5 and TRBJ2-1, with a tentative D call TRBD1 (5 bases). The CDR3 is 11 residues long. V lost 10 bases and J lost 8, with 12 bases in between. Germline V gene sequence: CDR1 MNHEY, CDR2 SVGAGI. CDR3 DNA sequence: TGTGCCACAGGGCGAGTAGATGAGCAGTTCTTC. Translating it yields CATGRVDEQFF.

The V gene is TRBV5-1, the J gene TRBJ2-2; possibly TRBD2 for D (7 bases). The CDR3 contains 15 residues. Trimming left V 4 bases short and J 4 bases short, with 14 bases between. Germline loops: CDR1 SGHRS, CDR2 YFSETQ. The CDR3 DNA follows: TGCGCCAGCAGCGTCGGGGGGCCGGGCACCGGGGAGCTGTTTTTT. It translates to CASSVGGPGTGELFF.

This sequence joins TRBV5-1 and TRBJ2-5; TRBD2 matches 8 bases. The CDR3 extends over 15 amino acids. J was trimmed by 5 bases and V by 2 bases; bases with no gene match: 8. Germline assignment: CDR1 SGHRS and CDR2 YFSETQ. CDR3 coding DNA: TGCGCCAGCAGCTTTGGCGGGACGGGAGGGGAGACCCAGTACTTC. Its protein is CASSFGGTGGETQYF.

The CDR3 region is CASSLAEPPYEQYF. CDR3 DNA sequence: TGCGCCAGCAGCTTGGCAGAACCGCCTTACGAGCAGTACTTC. This chain joins TRBV5-1 and TRBJ2-7; D remains unclear. The CDR3 runs to 14 residues. CDR1 is SGHRS, CDR2 YFSETQ, per germline. Trimming left V 0 bases short and J 4 bases short, with 11 bases between.

This chain connects TRBV5-5 to TRBJ1-1, with D possibly TRBD1 on 6 matching bases. CDR3 size: 15 residues. Trimming pared 4 bases from V and 1 base from J, leaving 14 bases between. CDR1 is SGHKS, CDR2 YYEKEE, per germline (reference sequence). CDR3 sequence reads: CASSPGGAENTEAFF. The CDR3 DNA follows: TGTGCCAGCAGCCCGGGGGGCGCGGAGAACACTGAAGCTTTCTTT. The whole variable domain, remainder taken from reference TRBV5-5 and TRBJ1-1, is DAGVTQSPTHLIKTRGQQVTLRCSPISGHKSVSWYQQVLGQGPQFIFQYYEKEERGRGNFPDRFSARQFPNYSSELNVNALLLGDSALYLCASSPGGAENTEAFFGQGTRLTVV.

A single count supports this clone. CDR3 in amino acids: CASSKYRDSSVRINLQPQHF. DNA for the CDR3: TGTGCCAGCAGTAAATACCGGGACAGTAGCGTCCGAATCAACCTGCAGCCCCAGCATTTT. This chain uses TRBV28 with TRBJ1-5; 7 nucleotides match TRBD1. Germline CDR1 reads MDHEN; CDR2 reads SYDVKM. V lost 5 bases and J lost 7; bases outside the gene matches: 26. The CDR3 contains 20 residues.